The rows below give T cell receptor beta chains drawn from one sample of a study of blood T cell repertoires in COVID-19. The method was immunoSEQ multiplex PCR; TCRdb's version includes in-frame clones alone and lacks a portion of them. This repertoire shows about 83,000 clones, roughly 90% found once; its top ten account for approximately 15%. The source material was peripheral blood. These receptors were collected from a woman of 80 years or more with active or convalescent COVID-19. Both conserved end residues are part of each CDR3. D genes are given only for firm matches. Rows may omit the clone size; those that give it use once, few, many or a size class.

clone size	J gene	D gene	V gene	CDR3 DNA	CDR3 protein
few	TRBJ1-1	NA	TRBV7-2	TGTGCCAGCAGCGCCGCCAGGGTAGCGAACACTGAAGCTTTCTTT	CASSAARVANTEAFF
NA	TRBJ2-1	NA	TRBV2	TGTGCCAGCAGTGGGCAGGGGAGGGGTGAGCAGTTCTTC	CASSGQGRGEQFF
NA	TRBJ1-4	TRBD1	TRBV19	TGTGCCAGTAGTCCCTGGGACAGGGGGACTGAAAAACTGTTTTTT	CASSPWDRGTEKLFF
NA	TRBJ2-3	TRBD2	TRBV4-2	TGTGCCAGCAGCCGAGGGGGCCAGCGGGGGGTCCGCACAGATACGCAGTATTTT	CASSRGGQRGVRTDTQYF
NA	TRBJ1-4	NA	TRBV4-3	TGCGCCAGCAGCCAAGTGGGGACACCTGCAACTAATGAAAAACTGTTTTTT	CASSQVGTPATNEKLFF
NA	TRBJ1-2	NA	TRBV3-1/TRBV3-2	TGTGCCAGCAGCCAAAGGGGAGGAGGGGACTATGGCTACACCTTC	CASSQRGGGDYGYTF
NA	TRBJ2-1	NA	TRBV18	TGTGCCAGGGCAGGTCCGCGTGAGCAGTTCTTC	CARAGPREQFF
NA	TRBJ2-6	NA	TRBV11-2	TGTGCCAGCAGCTTACGCTCTGGGGCCAACGTCCTGACTTTC	CASSLRSGANVLTF
NA	TRBJ1-5	NA	TRBV28	TGTGCCAGCAGTCCGGACAGAAGGTTCAATCAGCCCCAGCATTTT	CASSPDRRFNQPQHF
NA	TRBJ2-7	TRBD2	TRBV3-1/TRBV3-2	TGTGCCAGCAGCCTAAGGACTAGCGGGGGGGGGACCGAGCAGTACTTC	CASSLRTSGGGTEQYF
NA	TRBJ2-2	TRBD1	TRBV11-3	TGTGCCAGCAGCTCCTCAGGGGGCGCGAGATTTGGGGAGCTGTTTTTT	CASSSSGGARFGELFF
NA	TRBJ1-2	NA	TRBV4-3	TGCGCCAGCAGCCAAGACTCACAGGCTCCTTATGGCTACACCTTC	CASSQDSQAPYGYTF
few	TRBJ2-1	NA	TRBV6-5	TGTGCCAGCAGTTTGGGGCTGACCTACAATGAGCAGTTCTTC	CASSLGLTYNEQFF
NA	TRBJ1-2	NA	TRBV7-9	TGTGCCAGCCGCCAAGCAGAGACGGGGAACGGCTACACCTTC	CASRQAETGNGYTF
NA	TRBJ1-2	NA	TRBV7-2	TGTGCCAGCACCCCTGTAGGGGAGGGCTTCTATGGCTACACCTTC	CASTPVGEGFYGYTF
NA	TRBJ1-1	TRBD1	TRBV13	TGTGCCAGCAGCATCGGACAGGTGAACACTGAAGCTTTCTTT	CASSIGQVNTEAFF
NA	TRBJ2-1	TRBD1	TRBV27	TGTGCCAGCAGTCCAGGGACAGGAGCGTACAATGAGCAGTTCTTC	CASSPGTGAYNEQFF
NA	TRBJ2-1	TRBD1	TRBV19	TGTGCCAGTAGTTTATACAGGGGAAATGAGCAGTTCTTC	CASSLYRGNEQFF
NA	TRBJ1-6	NA	TRBV4-3	TGCGCCAGCAGCCAAGGGGCCACACAGAGCTCCTATAATTCACCCCTCCACTTT	CASSQGATQSSYNSPLHF
once	TRBJ2-2	NA	TRBV25-1	TGTGCCAGCAGTGAATTTGAGGGATTCGACACCGGGGAGCTGTTTTTT	CASSEFEGFDTGELFF
NA	TRBJ1-2	NA	TRBV9	TGTGCCAGCAGCGTAGGAGACACCCCTGGCTATGGCTACACCTTC	CASSVGDTPGYGYTF
once	TRBJ1-3	TRBD1	TRBV18	TGTGCCAGCAGCCGGGACAGGGGAAACACCATATATTTT	CASSRDRGNTIYF
NA	TRBJ1-1	NA	TRBV2	TGTGCCAGCAGAGCCGTGAGCAGGGGCACTGAAGCTTTCTTT	CASRAVSRGTEAFF
NA	TRBJ2-2	NA	TRBV11-3	TGTGCCAGCAGCGGGACTGGAAACACCGGGGAGCTGTTTTTT	CASSGTGNTGELFF
NA	TRBJ1-6	NA	TRBV4-3	TGCGCCAGCAGCGGCCTGAATTCACCCCTCCACTTT	CASSGLNSPLHF
NA	TRBJ2-5	NA	TRBV4-3	TGCGCCAGCAGCCTGGGGCTCTCAGAGACCCAGTACTTC	CASSLGLSETQYF
NA	TRBJ1-2	NA	TRBV11-2	TGTGCCAGCAGCTACGACAGCTATGGCTACACCTTC	CASSYDSYGYTF
NA	TRBJ2-3	TRBD1	TRBV3-1/TRBV3-2	TGTGCCAGCAGCCAAGGGACAGGCGACTTCACAGATACGCAGTATTTT	CASSQGTGDFTDTQYF
once	TRBJ1-2	NA	TRBV28	TGTGCCAGCAGTTTATCGACAGCTAACTATGGCTACACCTTC	CASSLSTANYGYTF
few	TRBJ2-7	TRBD1	TRBV30	TGTGCCTGGAGTGTACTCGGGACAGGGAACGAGCAGTACTTC	CAWSVLGTGNEQYF
NA	TRBJ1-1	NA	TRBV11-1	TGTGCCAGCAGCTTAGGCAGGGTGAACACTGAAGCTTTCTTT	CASSLGRVNTEAFF
NA	TRBJ1-1	NA	TRBV23-1	TGCGCCAGCAGTCAATCTGAGAAGCGATCGGGGAACACTGAAGCTTTCTTT	CASSQSEKRSGNTEAFF
NA	TRBJ2-3	TRBD2	TRBV29-1	TGCAGCGTTGATGGTAGCGGGGGAGATACGCAGTATTTT	CSVDGSGGDTQYF
NA	TRBJ2-7	TRBD1	TRBV7-8	TGTGCCAGCAGCTCATGGGACAGGGATTACGAGCAGTACTTC	CASSSWDRDYEQYF
NA	TRBJ2-3	TRBD2	TRBV5-1	TGCGCCAGCAGCTTGCTTAGATCCGGGACTAGCGGTGCCCCCCGCACAGATACGCAGTATTTT	CASSLLRSGTSGAPRTDTQYF
NA	TRBJ2-7	TRBD1	TRBV7-2	TGTGCCAGCAGCCTGCAGGGACAGGGCTACGAGCAGTACTTC	CASSLQGQGYEQYF
NA	TRBJ1-1	NA	TRBV7-6	TGTGCCAGCAGCTTAGGAATGTCGGGGGACACTGAAGCTTTCTTT	CASSLGMSGDTEAFF